This T cell receptor beta chain was captured in a study of blood T cell repertoires in COVID-19. Study details: The United States, Italy and Spain were the sources of the acute and convalescent COVID-19 samples.

Germline loops: CDR1 KGHDR, CDR2 SFDVKD. The CDR3 totals 19 residues. Deletions cut 8 bases from V and 5 bases from J, with 30 bases between. Per the study methods: Using reference gene primer amplification, nucleated cell counts were estimated. This table comes from immunoSEQ multiplex PCR, and its TCRdb copy is limited to in-frame clones, with some not included. V and J calls and clone size are as listed in that table; D and trimming were resolved from the DNA. In the table there are 380,000 or so clones, 89% of which are singletons. This clone has more than one count but fewer than ten. The source material was peripheral blood. The chain couples TRBV24-1 to TRBJ1-5; the D is unclear. The clonotype was recovered from a middle-aged man with acute or convalescent COVID-19. CDR3 sequence: CATTEVKSPDMRDHQPQHF. The CDR3 DNA sequence: TGTGCCACCACCGAGGTCAAATCCCCAGACATGAGGGATCATCAGCCCCAGCATTTT.